Listed below are T cell receptor beta chains from one sample, sequenced in a study of cytomegalovirus exposure and HLA in healthy donors. Clones were read by immunoSEQ multiplex PCR, and TCRdb kept only the in-frame ones, dropping some. The sample consists of around 150,000 clones, 88% of them appearing once. The sample taken for sequencing was PBMCs. The receptors stem from a woman in her forties in good health and CMV-seronegative. Each CDR3 is given with its conserved first and last residue. Fields, in order: J gene, clone size, D gene, V gene, CDR3 DNA, CDR3 protein. D genes are given only for firm matches. Not all rows give a size; the values are once, few, many and, for expanded clones, a class.

>TRBJ1-4|.|.|TRBV4-3
TGCGCCAGCAGCCACGGAGCAACTAATGAAAAACTGTTTTTT
CASSHGATNEKLFF
>TRBJ2-2|.|.|TRBV19
TGTGCCAGTAGTACCGCCACAGGGATCGGGGAGCTGTTTTTT
CASSTATGIGELFF
>TRBJ2-1|.|TRBD2|TRBV5-1
TGCGCCAGCAGCTTGGGGGGTAGCGGGGGGTACAATGAGCAGTTCTTC
CASSLGGSGGYNEQFF
>TRBJ2-7|.|.|TRBV11-2
TGTGCCAGCAGCTTGTCAGGGCAGGTGCAGTACTTC
CASSLSGQVQYF
>TRBJ1-2|.|.|TRBV5-1
TGCGCCAGCAGCTTTGGAGAGCTGTATGGCTACACCTTC
CASSFGELYGYTF
>TRBJ2-1|.|.|TRBV30
TGTGCCTGGGGGGCCGGAGCAGCTGAGCAGTTCTTC
CAWGAGAAEQFF
>TRBJ2-3|.|.|TRBV7-9
TGTGCCAGCAGCCCGGCGTGGGAGGTTTACGATACGCAGTATTTT
CASSPAWEVYDTQYF
>TRBJ2-7|few|.|TRBV11-2
TGTGCCAGCAGCCACCCCTTTGGGAGGCACTACGAGCAGTACTTC
CASSHPFGRHYEQYF
>TRBJ2-7|once|.|TRBV5-6
TGTGCCAGCAGCTTGGCTGTCGGGGGTTGGGTGTACGAGCAGTACTTC
CASSLAVGGWVYEQYF
>TRBJ2-7|.|TRBD2|TRBV28
TGTGCCAGCAGTTCCCGTGGGGCCGGGACTAAACAGTACTTC
CASSSRGAGTKQYF
>TRBJ2-5|.|.|TRBV5-1
TGCGCCAGCAGCTTGGAACAGGGCTGGAAGAGACCCCAGTACTTC
CASSLEQGWKRPQYF
>TRBJ2-2|.|.|TRBV6-5
TGTGCCAGCAGTTATTCCCCTGCGAACACCGGGGAGCTGTTTTTT
CASSYSPANTGELFF